This T cell receptor beta chain was identified during a study of cytomegalovirus exposure and HLA in healthy donors. PCR involved 60 Vbeta and 13 Jbeta primers. Authors' data handling: Roughly 11 million shared chains were among the 60 million to 80 million unique TCR beta chains that a later analysis counted. Data came from immunoSEQ multiplex PCR; TCRdb stores just in-frame clones and leaves some out. V, J and clone size were drawn from that table, and D and trimming were deduced from the DNA. The table includes some 220,000 clones, approximately 80% detected once. Sequencing was done on a sample of PBMCs. The clonotype originates from a woman aged 35 to 49 in good health and CMV-seronegative.

In DNA form, the CDR3 reads TGCAGCGTTGAAGATAACCCGACAGGGTTATATGGCTACACCTTC. This encodes CSVEDNPTGLYGYTF. The rearrangement links TRBV29-1 to TRBJ1-2, with 7 bases matching TRBD1. This CDR3 contains 15 residues. CDR1 is SQVTM, CDR2 ANQGSEA, per germline. After removal of 0 bases from V and 5 bases from J, the junction contained 9 bases not matched to a gene.